A single sample is the source of the 21 T cell receptor beta chains below, sequenced in a study of molecular identifiers for immune sequencing clone quantification. TCRdb reprocessed the PCR reads with MiXCR, giving one entry per CDR3 protein. Of fewer than 25,000 distinct CDR3 sequences listed, 17% were seen once; the top ten hold 0.99%. The sample comprised naive CD8+ T cells from blood, with Jurkat cell RNA spiked in. Subset defined: FACS-sorted CD8+CD4-CCR7+CD45RA+ naive T cells. Receptor source: a human donor in good health. Some libraries in this study had Jurkat cell RNA spiked in.

This clonotype showed up many times. V usage is TRBV4-2 and J usage is TRBJ1-5; D gene unclear. In germline, CDR1 is LGHNA, CDR2 YNFKEQ. CDR3 length: 14 amino acids. Between the trimmed V and J ends, which lost 2 bases and 7 bases, there was a span of 12 bases. CDR3 DNA: TGTGCCAGCAGCCAACCTTACGCGGGGCAGCCCCAGCATTTT. This gives the protein CASSQPYAGQPQHF.

There are many counts of this clonotype. The chain uses TRBV6-5 and TRBJ1-1; D ambiguous. CDR3 length: 12 residues. CDR1 and CDR2 (germline): MNHEY, SVGAGI. The germline V and J ends were trimmed by 0 bases and 11 bases, with 10 bases remaining between them. The CDR3 reads CASSYSPGTAFF. In nucleotides, the CDR3 is TGTGCCAGCAGTTACTCGCCGGGCACGGCTTTCTTT.

This clonotype was seen repeatedly, ten times or more. This sequence joins TRBV6-7 and TRBJ2-5, with D possibly being TRBD1 or TRBD2 (5 bases each). TRBV6-7 is an open reading frame whose function is uncertain. The V end lost 8 bases, the J end lost 7 bases, and 5 bases lay between the germline ends. The CDR3 has 9 residues. In DNA form, the CDR3 reads TGTGCCAGCGGGGGGACCCAGTACTTC. It codes for CASGGTQYF.

This clonotype occurred many times. This chain uses TRBV27 with TRBJ2-3; 7 bases line up with TRBD2. Trimming cost V 2 bases and J 0 bases; bases outside gene matches: 8. The CDR3 is 17 residues long. Germline V gives CDR1 MNHEY, CDR2 SMNVEV (reference sequence). In DNA, the CDR3 is TGTGCCAGCAGTTTACTCCCGGGACTAACTAGCACAGATACGCAGTATTTT. Translation: CASSLLPGLTSTDTQYF.

At least ten counts were recorded for this clonotype. The CDR3 DNA reads as TGTGCCTGGAGCTCCCTAGTGAGGACTGAAGCTTTCTTT. This gives the protein CAWSSLVRTEAFF. The gene calls are TRBV30 and TRBJ1-1; D is unresolved. Germline V lookup: CDR1 GTSNPN, CDR2 SVGIG (reference sequence). The CDR3 totals 13 residues. V shed 3 bases and J shed 5 bases, with 13 bases lying between them.

This clonotype was recorded many times. The rearrangement links TRBV20-1 to TRBJ2-7; 8 positions agree with TRBD2. Unmatched junction bases numbered 11, after V lost 6 bases and J lost 4 bases. The CDR3 is made up of 14 amino acids. From germline, CDR1 is DFQATT and CDR2 SNEGSKA (reference sequence). The CDR3 protein is CSARYGGAGYEQYF. CDR3 bases: TGCAGTGCCAGATACGGGGGGGCTGGTTACGAGCAGTACTTC.

The table lists this clonotype with many counts. The rearrangement uses TRBV7-9 and TRBJ2-2; tentatively, D is TRBD1 or TRBD2 (5 bases each). Germline lookup yields CDR1 SEHNR and CDR2 FQNEAQ (reference sequence). Trimming took off 1 base at V and 0 bases at J, with 6 bases between the two ends. The CDR3 is 15 amino acids. The CDR3 loop is CASSLGGPNTGELFF. The CDR3 DNA reads TGTGCCAGCAGCTTAGGGGGACCGAACACCGGGGAGCTGTTTTTT.

Comment on this clonotype: The CDR3 end shows no conserved phenylalanine or tryptophan, and so a read error is likely. The DNA is omitted, as the CDR3 cannot be located on it reliably, and the CDR3 follows TCRdb's listing. The chain is built from TRBV27 and TRBJ2-5; TRBD2 reflects the table's D call only, with no check against the DNA. The length of the CDR3 is 13 amino acids, counting both ends. Per germline, CDR1 MNHEY and CDR2 SMNVEV (reference sequence). CDR3 sequence reads: CASSNGRGETQYS.

This clonotype was observed many times. The genes are TRBV20-1 and TRBJ2-1, with D possibly being TRBD1 (5 bases). The germline CDR1 and CDR2 sequences are DFQATT and SNEGSKA (reference sequence). The CDR3 length is 17 residues. The germline V and J ends were trimmed by 3 bases and 2 bases, with 20 bases remaining between them. The CDR3 coding sequence is TGCAGTGCTAGTAGGATCACAGGTGATCATACCTACAATGAGCAGTTCTTC. Amino acids: CSASRITGDHTYNEQFF.

This clonotype qualifies as medium-sized. The chain carries TRBV4-1 and TRBJ1-1, with D unclear. The germline V and J ends were trimmed by 4 bases and 6 bases, with 18 bases remaining between them. The germline CDR1 and CDR2 sequences are MGHRA and YSYEKL. The CDR3 totals 15 residues. CDR3 loop: CASSRSLAEGAEAFF. The DNA of the CDR3 is TGCGCCAGCAGCCGGTCACTGGCGGAAGGCGCTGAAGCTTTCTTT.

This clonotype was seen ten or more times. The chain couples TRBV12-3 or TRBV12-4 to TRBJ2-5; 8 nucleotides agree with TRBD2. J lost 4 bases, V lost 5 bases, and 3 bases had no gene match. The CDR3 extends over 13 amino acids. CDR3 nucleotides: TGTGCCAGCAGTATACTAGCGGCAGAGACCCAGTACTTC. The encoded protein is CASSILAAETQYF.

Concerning this clonotype itself: This may come from a read error, since a much larger clone is one base off. This chain joins TRBV5-1 and TRBJ2-7; D unclear. CDR1 is SGHRS, CDR2 YFSETQ, per germline. This CDR3 spans 15 amino acids. The CDR3 loop is CANSLEEASSYEQYF. The CDR3 DNA follows: TGCGCCAACAGCTTGGAAGAGGCCAGCTCCTACGAGCAGTACTTC. Full variable domain (rest looked up from reference TRBV5-1 and TRBJ2-7): KAGVTQTPRYLIKTRGQQVTLSCSPISGHRSVSWYQQTPGQGLQFLFEYFSETQRNKGNFPGRFSGRQFSNSRSEMNVSTLELGDSALYLCANSLEEASSYEQYFGPGTRLTVT.

This clonotype was counted a single time. This could be a read error, since a much larger clone is one nucleotide away. The rearrangement links TRBV7-9 to TRBJ2-5, with D unclear. Germline V gives CDR1 SEHNR, CDR2 FQNEAQ (reference sequence). The CDR3 sequence is 12 residues long. The chain's CDR3 is CASMRYQGTQYF. The CDR3 coding sequence is TGTGCCAGCATGCGGTACCAAGGGACCCAGTACTTC.

This clonotype was seen at least ten times. DNA for the CDR3: TGTGCCTGGAGTGATGTTAGCGGGTTGGGGGAGACCCAGTACTTC. As protein: CAWSDVSGLGETQYF. The chain employs TRBV30 and TRBJ2-5; 7 bases fit TRBD2. Germline V gene lookup returns CDR1 GTSNPN and CDR2 SVGIG (reference sequence). The ends lost 1 base at V and 5 bases at J; junction bases unmatched: 10. The CDR3 has 15 residues.

The chain is built from TRBV11-2 and TRBJ2-1; D is undetermined. V was trimmed by 0 bases and J by 3 bases, leaving 9 bases between them. The CDR3 is made up of 15 amino acids. Germline CDR1 SGHAT, CDR2 FQNNGV. CDR3 residues: CASSLESAFYNEQFF. For the CDR3, the DNA is TGTGCCAGCAGCTTAGAATCTGCTTTCTACAATGAGCAGTTCTTC.

Many counts were recorded for this clonotype. This sequence joins TRBV28 and TRBJ1-2, with 7 bases aligning to TRBD1. This CDR3 region has 14 residues. Germline assignment: CDR1 MDHEN and CDR2 SYDVKM. V shed 4 bases and J 3 bases; nucleotides not matched to a gene: 5. The CDR3 nucleotides read TGTGCCAGCAGTTACCAGGGGGGATACTATGGCTACACCTTC. The encoded protein is CASSYQGGYYGYTF.

This clonotype was seen at least ten times. This chain connects TRBV5-1 to TRBJ2-3; weak D call: TRBD2 (5 bases). With 0 bases removed from V and 4 bases from J, the gap between germline ends came to 15 bases. The CDR3 spans 16 residues. Germline V CDR1 and CDR2: SGHRS, YFSETQ. Written as DNA, the CDR3 is TGCGCCAGCAGCTTGGGTTTTCGGGGATCCCCAGATACGCAGTATTTT. This sequence encodes CASSLGFRGSPDTQYF. Combining the CDR3 with reference TRBV5-1 and TRBJ2-3 gives the whole variable domain KAGVTQTPRYLIKTRGQQVTLSCSPISGHRSVSWYQQTPGQGLQFLFEYFSETQRNKGNFPGRFSGRQFSNSRSEMNVSTLELGDSALYLCASSLGFRGSPDTQYFGPGTRLTVL.

V is TRBV7-6 and J is TRBJ2-5; D is unclear. Trimming left V 5 bases short and J 4 bases short, with 14 bases between. The CDR3 is 14 residues long. CDR1 and CDR2 from the germline V gene are SGHVS and FNYEAQ. The CDR3 region is CASSPTLGGETQYF. DNA for the CDR3: TGTGCCAGCAGCCCGACATTGGGTGGAGAGACCCAGTACTTC.

This clonotype was found many times. Relative to the germline gene, one junction end is altered; a read error may explain this. The chain has TRBV20-1 and TRBJ1-1, with no clear D. The germline V gene encodes CDR1 DFQATT and CDR2 SNEGSKA (reference sequence). This CDR3 is 12 amino acids long. This CDR3 is CSARVTGIFWPF. CDR3 bases: TGCAGTGCTAGAGTGACGGGAATCTTTTGGCCGTTT.

At least ten counts were recorded for this clonotype. This chain joins TRBV28 and TRBJ2-7, with 8 bases identical to TRBD2. Trimming took 6 bases from V and 1 from J; bases not matched to a gene: 11. This CDR3 is 16 amino acids long. Germline V gene lookup returns CDR1 MDHEN and CDR2 SYDVKM. As DNA, the CDR3 is TGTGCCAGCAGCCAAAGGTGGCCTAGCGGGTCCTACGAGCAGTACTTC. It codes for CASSQRWPSGSYEQYF.

As concerns this clonotype: Without the conserved terminal phenylalanine or tryptophan, this CDR3 likely stems from a read error. The chain recombines TRBV2 with TRBJ2-3, with 7 bases fitting TRBD2. The CDR3 has 13 amino acids. CDR1 is SNHLY and CDR2 is FYNNEI in the germline V gene. V lost 7 bases and J lost 6; bases outside the gene matches: 7. The CDR3 coding sequence is TGTGCCAGCATGGGCGGGGGAACGGATACGCAGTATCTT. It yields the protein CASMGGGTDTQYL.